Presented here are 14 T cell receptor beta chains from one specimen sequenced in a study of T cells in localized non-small cell lung cancer. Data came from immunoSEQ multiplex PCR; TCRdb stores just in-frame clones and leaves some out. Of approximately 33,000 clones detected, about 83% appear once; the ten largest clones hold less than 9%. The material sequenced was peripheral blood, taken before any cancer treatment. These receptors all stem from a woman aged 35-70 years with stage I lung adenocarcinoma.

This chain connects TRBV9 to TRBJ2-7, with D perhaps TRBD1 (5 bases). The CDR3 contains 15 residues. V was clipped by 0 bases and J by 3 bases, with 13 bases between them. The germline CDR1 and CDR2 sequences are SGDLS and YYNGEE. DNA of the CDR3: TGTGCCAGCAGCGTAGGTTCAGGGCTTCACTACGAGCAGTACTTC. Protein product: CASSVGSGLHYEQYF.

This clone showed up just a few times. The chain couples TRBV7-8 to TRBJ1-1; D may be TRBD1 (6 bases). CDR3 length equals 16 residues. Trimming stripped 2 bases from V and 5 bases from J, with 18 bases between. CDR1 is SGHVS and CDR2 is FQNEAQ in the germline V gene. CDR3 protein: CASSLRAGARITEAFF. CDR3 DNA sequence: TGTGCCAGCAGCTTACGAGCAGGGGCTCGGATTACTGAAGCTTTCTTT. Variable domain in full (rest from reference TRBV7-8 and TRBJ1-1): GAGVSQSPRYKVAKRGQDVALRCDPISGHVSLFWYQQALGQGPEFLTYFQNEAQLDKSGLPSDRFFAERPEGSVSTLKIQRTQQEDSAVYLCASSLRAGARITEAFFGQGTRLTVV.

This chain connects TRBV7-7 to TRBJ2-5; perhaps D is TRBD1 or TRBD2 (6 bases each). The CDR3 totals 16 residues. Trimming removed 1 base from V and 4 bases from J, with 16 bases in between. Germline CDR1 and CDR2: SSHAT and FNYEAQ (reference sequence). CDR3 loop: CASSLGALGGRETQYF. The CDR3 bases are TGTGCCAGCAGCTTAGGGGCGTTAGGGGGGAGAGAGACCCAGTACTTC.

The V gene is TRBV6-1, the J gene TRBJ1-2; 8 bases align to TRBD1. V was clipped by 8 bases and J by 6 bases; unmatched bases: 11. Germline V gene sequence: CDR1 MNHNS, CDR2 SASEGT. CDR3 length equals 14 residues. The CDR3 DNA reads as TGTGCCAGCTTAACCCGGGACAGGCCCCATGGCTACACCTTC. Amino acid sequence: CASLTRDRPHGYTF.

The chain carries TRBV11-1 and TRBJ1-6; 7 nucleotides line up with TRBD1. CDR3 length: 14 residues. Germline-derived CDR1 and CDR2 are SGHAT and FQDESV (reference sequence). J gave up 5 bases and V 10 bases, and 8 bases lay outside the gene matches. The CDR3 bases are TGTGCCACCAATTCAGGGGGAGATAATTCACCCCTCCACTTT. Amino acids: CATNSGGDNSPLHF.

This sequence joins TRBV7-2 and TRBJ1-6, with D possibly being TRBD1 (6 bases). With 8 bases removed from V and 7 bases from J, the gap between germline ends came to 9 bases. CDR3 length equals 12 residues. Germline CDR1 is SGHTA and CDR2 is FQGNSA. CDR3 in amino acids: CASGTGNSPLHF. DNA of the CDR3: TGTGCCAGCGGAACAGGGAATTCACCCCTCCACTTT.

The chain links TRBV28 to TRBJ1-1, with D hard to call. Trimming stripped 7 bases from V and 2 bases from J, with 11 bases between. This CDR3 spans 13 amino acids. CDR1 is MDHEN, CDR2 SYDVKM, per germline. The DNA for the CDR3 is TGTGCCAGCATAGATGTCCTTAACACTGAAGCTTTCTTT. Amino acids: CASIDVLNTEAFF.

The chain couples TRBV6-5 to TRBJ1-2; D gene unclear. Germline CDR1 is MNHEY and CDR2 is SVGAGI. Trimming took off 6 bases at V and 4 bases at J, with 15 bases between the two ends. There are 14 residues in the CDR3. CDR3 protein: CASSPTTTSYGYTF. The CDR3 DNA reads as TGTGCCAGCAGCCCCACGACTACGAGCTATGGCTACACCTTC.

This chain links TRBV2 with TRBJ2-7, with TRBD1 as a possible D gene (6 bases). Trimming took off 1 base at V and 4 bases at J, with 11 bases between the two ends. The CDR3 length is 14 residues. From germline, CDR1 is SNHLY and CDR2 FYNNEI. In nucleotides, the CDR3 is TGTGCCAGCAGTGAAGAGACAGGATTATACGAGCAGTACTTC. The encoded protein is CASSEETGLYEQYF.

This clone has just a few counts. V usage is TRBV19 and J usage is TRBJ1-4, with D unresolved. The V gene's germline CDR1 is LNHDA and CDR2 SQIVND (reference sequence). This CDR3 has 15 amino acids. The germline V and J ends were trimmed by 5 bases and 0 bases, with 10 bases remaining between them. The CDR3 spells CASSQSPATNEKLFF. DNA for the CDR3: TGTGCCAGTAGTCAGAGCCCTGCAACTAATGAAAAACTGTTTTTT.

This chain joins TRBV6-5 and TRBJ2-5; 11 positions match TRBD2. The length of the CDR3 is 13 residues. V gave up 6 bases and J gave up 3 bases; unmatched junction bases: 0. The germline V gene has CDR1 MNHEY and CDR2 SVGAGI. The CDR3 spells CASRGLAEETQYF. In DNA, the CDR3 is TGTGCCAGCAGGGGACTAGCGGAAGAGACCCAGTACTTC.

CDR3 protein: CASSAGHLQETQYF. The CDR3 DNA follows: TGTGCCAGCAGCGCCGGACACCTCCAAGAGACCCAGTACTTC. The genes are TRBV9 and TRBJ2-5; a weak D match, TRBD1 (5 bases). The CDR3 is 14 amino acids. Germline CDR1 is SGDLS and CDR2 is YYNGEE. Trimming took off 3 bases at V and 1 base at J, with 10 bases between the two ends.

The chain combines TRBV7-2 with TRBJ1-4, with 8 bases lining up with TRBD1. Trimming at V came to 3 bases and at J to 3 bases, leaving 6 bases not matched to a gene. From germline, CDR1 is SGHTA and CDR2 FQGNSA. This CDR3 contains 16 residues. The DNA for the CDR3 is TGTGCCAGCAGCTTCATCCCGGGACAGGCTAATGAAAAACTGTTTTTT. This encodes CASSFIPGQANEKLFF. The entire variable domain, with the rest obtained from reference TRBV7-2 and TRBJ1-4, is as follows: GAGVSQSPSNKVTEKGKDVELRCDPISGHTALYWYRQSLGQGLEFLIYFQGNSAPDKSGLPSDRFSAERTGGSVSTLTIQRTQQEDSAVYLCASSFIPGQANEKLFFGSGTQLSVL.

The chain has TRBV11-2 and TRBJ2-4; D is possibly TRBD1 or TRBD2 (5 bases each). Germline V gene sequence: CDR1 SGHAT, CDR2 FQNNGV. There are 15 residues in the CDR3. Trimming cost V 2 bases and J 8 bases, with 16 bases left between them. The CDR3 is CASSLFGGKGHIQYF. The DNA of the CDR3 is TGTGCCAGCAGCTTATTTGGGGGAAAGGGTCACATTCAGTACTTC.